A selection of T cell receptor beta chains follows, all from one sample in a study of shared clonotypes between healthy human individuals. Generated by immunoSEQ multiplex PCR, the TCRdb table keeps only in-frame clones and is missing some. The sample lists some 2,500,000 clones, 80% to 95% occurring once. Sequencing was carried out using naive CD4+ T cells from PBMCs. Every receptor here comes from a man younger than 30 in good health. Some clones in this sample may be carry-over from other donors' samples. The CDR3 runs from the conserved cysteine through the conserved F or W. The D gene is left open where the match is weak. Size is stated for part of the rows, as once, few or many counts, or as a class when the clone is expanded.

D: .
size: once
V: TRBV4-2
J: TRBJ2-7
DNA: TGTGCCAGCAGCCCGCGTGGTAGCGCGACCTACGAGCAGTACTTC
CDR3: CASSPRGSATYEQYF

D: .
size: .
V: TRBV7-6
J: TRBJ2-5
DNA: TGTGCCAGCAGCGATCCTCGGGTTGCGGATATACTCCAAGAGACCCAGTACTTC
CDR3: CASSDPRVADILQETQYF

D: .
size: .
V: TRBV5-8
J: TRBJ1-4
DNA: TGTGCCAGCAGCTTGGTTCTAACGGTACCATCTAATGAAAAACTGTTTTTT
CDR3: CASSLVLTVPSNEKLFF

D: .
size: .
V: TRBV4-1
J: TRBJ1-4
DNA: TGCGCCAGCAGCCAAGATAATACCGGGCAGAGTGGCGAAAAACTGTTTTTT
CDR3: CASSQDNTGQSGEKLFF

D: .
size: .
V: TRBV6-6
J: TRBJ1-2
DNA: TGTGCCAGCAGACCGACTAACTATGGCTACACCTTC
CDR3: CASRPTNYGYTF

D: TRBD2
size: .
V: TRBV19
J: TRBJ2-1
DNA: TGTGCCAGTAGTATATCCGCAACTAGCGGGCCCTACAATGAGCAGTTCTTC
CDR3: CASSISATSGPYNEQFF

D: .
size: .
V: TRBV30
J: TRBJ1-1
DNA: TGTGCCTGGAGTGTACTTCGGGTCGGTGAAGCTTTCTTT
CDR3: CAWSVLRVGEAFF

D: TRBD2
size: .
V: TRBV25-1
J: TRBJ2-1
DNA: TGTGCCAGCGGGACTAGCGGGATCGATGAGCAGTTCTTC
CDR3: CASGTSGIDEQFF

D: .
size: .
V: TRBV28
J: TRBJ1-5
DNA: TGTGCCAGCAGTACCCCTAATCAGCCCCAGCATTTT
CDR3: CASSTPNQPQHF

D: TRBD1
size: .
V: TRBV5-1
J: TRBJ1-2
DNA: TGCGCCAGCAGCTTCGGGGACAGCCTTAAAGGCTACACCTTC
CDR3: CASSFGDSLKGYTF

D: .
size: few
V: TRBV18
J: TRBJ2-7
DNA: TGTGCCAGCTCACCCCCCTCACTGCGGGGAGACGAGCAGTACTTC
CDR3: CASSPPSLRGDEQYF

D: TRBD2
size: .
V: TRBV28
J: TRBJ2-7
DNA: TGTGCCAGCATCCCTGGGAGGGCCCCCTACGAGCAGTACTTC
CDR3: CASIPGRAPYEQYF

D: TRBD2
size: .
V: TRBV7-9
J: TRBJ2-6
DNA: TGTGCCAGCAGCTCTCCATGGGGACTAGCGGGAAGGGGGGCCAACGTCCTGACTTTC
CDR3: CASSSPWGLAGRGANVLTF

D: .
size: .
V: TRBV7-2
J: TRBJ2-5
DNA: TGTGCCAGCAGCCCAGGGGGAGGTCAAGAGACCCAGTACTTC
CDR3: CASSPGGGQETQYF

D: .
size: .
V: TRBV21-1
J: TRBJ2-1
DNA: TGTGCCAGCCGCGGGGCGGGATTGAATGAGCAGTTCTTC
CDR3: CASRGAGLNEQFF

D: .
size: .
V: TRBV5-1
J: TRBJ2-7
DNA: TGCGCCAGCAGCGCAGGGCAGCTGCAGCAGTACTTC
CDR3: CASSAGQLQQYF